Sequencing of this T cell receptor beta chain was carried out in a study of T cell responses to AZD1222 COVID-19 vaccine. Study-wide results and caveats: The donor group comprised mostly white British people and more females; the analysis possibly underestimated clonal diversity.

This clone showed up just a few times. The antigen remains undetermined. The repertoire was sequenced with immunoSEQ multiplex PCR; TCRdb's copy has only in-frame clones and lacks some. The sample records over 130,000 clones, around 91% being singletons. This CDR3 spans 15 amino acids. V shed 6 bases and J 0 bases; nucleotides not matched to a gene: 5. The V gene's germline CDR1 is MNHEY and CDR2 SVGAGI. The receptor was isolated from an adult in good health. The rearrangement uses TRBV6-5 and TRBJ1-5; 7 nucleotides align to TRBD1. The specimen comprised peripheral blood, sampled on day 0 of AZD1222 vaccination. The CDR3 sequence: CASSRTGISNQPQHF. The CDR3 DNA reads TGTGCCAGCAGCCGGACAGGAATTAGCAATCAGCCCCAGCATTTT.